This TCR beta chain derives from a study of T cells in narcolepsy. Clones were sequenced by immunoSEQ multiplex PCR, and TCRdb holds only the in-frame ones, with some missing. The sample comprises just over 20,000 clones, roughly 94% of which are singletons, and approximately 1% rests with the top ten. V lost 2 bases, J lost 4 bases, and 11 bases lay in between. Per germline, CDR1 SGHTA and CDR2 FQGNSA. The CDR3 has 15 residues. The rearrangement joins TRBV7-2 to TRBJ1-4; D is ambiguous. The receptor comes from a human donor with narcolepsy. Sequenced material: CD45RA- memory CD4+ T cells from PBMCs. The DNA of the CDR3 is TGTGCCAGCAGCTTACAAGTGGGGTTTAATGAAAAACTGTTTTTT. Translation gives CASSLQVGFNEKLFF.